This record looks at one T cell receptor (beta chain) sequence and its context. The sample comes from a study of blood T cell repertoires in COVID-19. In the study overall: Sites in the United States, Italy and Spain provided acute and convalescent COVID-19 samples. PBMCs, B-cell-depleted T cells, or T cells provided the cDNA or gDNA that made up the material.

The germline V gene has CDR1 KGHSH and CDR2 LQKENI. The CDR3 extends over 14 amino acids. Trimming cost V 3 bases and J 5 bases, with 10 bases left between them. In the authors' workflow: How many nucleated cells were present was estimated from reference gene primer amplification. Libraries were prepared by immunoSEQ multiplex PCR; TCRdb keeps only in-frame clonotypes and omits some of them. V, J and clone size derive from that table, while D and trimming were established from the DNA sequence. The table has 250,000 to 350,000 clones, roughly nine tenths seen once. Sequenced: peripheral blood. The source of this sequence is a woman in her 40s who had recovered from COVID-19. V is TRBV18 and J is TRBJ2-2; D not certain. For the CDR3, the DNA is TGTGCCAGCTCACCGTCCGTCGGGACCGGGGAGCTGTTTTTT. Amino acid sequence: CASSPSVGTGELFF.